This is a list of T cell receptor beta chains from one sample in a study of T cell responses to AZD1222 COVID-19 vaccine. Sequencing used immunoSEQ multiplex PCR; TCRdb keeps in-frame clones, though not all of them. Here the sample spans 65,000 to 85,000 clones, more than 90% being singletons. This material consisted of peripheral blood, taken on day 0 of AZD1222 vaccination. The receptors here all came from an adult in good health. CDR3s include the opening cysteine and the closing phenylalanine or tryptophan. Each record gives: D gene, V gene, J gene, clone size, CDR3 protein, CDR3 DNA. A D gene is named only where the DNA matches it firmly. The listing skips clone size in some rows; elsewhere it reads once, few, many or a size class.

d_gene: -; v_gene: TRBV19; j_gene: TRBJ2-2; abundance: -; CDR3aa: CASRVLDLPRTGELFF; CDR3nt: TGTGCCAGTAGGGTGTTGGACCTGCCACGGACCGGGGAGCTGTTTTTT
d_gene: -; v_gene: TRBV6-5; j_gene: TRBJ2-3; abundance: -; CDR3aa: CASSPQGAADTQYF; CDR3nt: TGTGCCAGCAGTCCACAGGGAGCTGCAGATACGCAGTATTTT
d_gene: -; v_gene: TRBV9; j_gene: TRBJ2-3; abundance: -; CDR3aa: CASSGGRGTDTQYF; CDR3nt: TGTGCCAGCAGCGGAGGAAGAGGCACAGATACGCAGTATTTT
d_gene: -; v_gene: TRBV5-1; j_gene: TRBJ2-7; abundance: -; CDR3aa: CASSLAAGDFYEQYF; CDR3nt: TGCGCCAGCAGCTTGGCGGCAGGGGATTTCTACGAGCAGTACTTC
d_gene: TRBD1; v_gene: TRBV29-1; j_gene: TRBJ1-5; abundance: -; CDR3aa: CSARTGDQPQHF; CDR3nt: TGCAGCGCTCGGACAGGGGATCAGCCCCAGCATTTT
d_gene: TRBD2; v_gene: TRBV6-5; j_gene: TRBJ2-3; abundance: -; CDR3aa: CASSQAGAGTDTQYF; CDR3nt: TGTGCCAGCAGCCAAGCGGGGGCCGGCACAGATACGCAGTATTTT
d_gene: -; v_gene: TRBV5-6; j_gene: TRBJ2-5; abundance: once; CDR3aa: CASSFFRVSFAQYF; CDR3nt: TGTGCCAGCAGCTTTTTCCGAGTTAGTTTTGCCCAGTACTTC
d_gene: -; v_gene: TRBV7-9; j_gene: TRBJ1-1; abundance: -; CDR3aa: CASSLGEDRAGTEAFF; CDR3nt: TGTGCCAGCAGCTTAGGAGAGGATAGGGCGGGAACTGAAGCTTTCTTT
d_gene: -; v_gene: TRBV19; j_gene: TRBJ2-4; abundance: -; CDR3aa: CASSPRPANNIQYF; CDR3nt: TGTGCCAGTAGTCCCAGGCCTGCTAACAACATTCAGTACTTC
d_gene: TRBD1; v_gene: TRBV18; j_gene: TRBJ2-2; abundance: -; CDR3aa: CASSPLGQPTGELFF; CDR3nt: TGTGCCAGCTCACCACTGGGACAGCCAACCGGGGAGCTGTTTTTT
d_gene: TRBD2; v_gene: TRBV7-9; j_gene: TRBJ2-1; abundance: -; CDR3aa: CASSPRGGIPLNNEQFF; CDR3nt: TGTGCCAGCAGCCCGCGGGGGGGAATCCCCCTAAACAATGAGCAGTTCTTC
d_gene: -; v_gene: TRBV28; j_gene: TRBJ1-2; abundance: -; CDR3aa: CASSTGTGYGYTF; CDR3nt: TGTGCCAGCAGTACAGGGACTGGTTATGGCTACACCTTC
d_gene: TRBD2; v_gene: TRBV9; j_gene: TRBJ2-1; abundance: -; CDR3aa: CASSAGTSGGLNFYNEQFF; CDR3nt: TGTGCCAGCAGCGCCGGGACTAGCGGGGGCCTCAACTTTTACAATGAGCAGTTCTTC
d_gene: -; v_gene: TRBV5-1; j_gene: TRBJ2-3; abundance: -; CDR3aa: CASRKTTSTDTQYF; CDR3nt: TGCGCCAGCAGGAAGACAACAAGCACAGATACGCAGTATTTT
d_gene: -; v_gene: TRBV6-6; j_gene: TRBJ1-6; abundance: -; CDR3aa: CASSYSSRVDLSPLHF; CDR3nt: TGTGCCAGCAGTTACTCCTCCAGGGTGGATTTGTCACCCCTCCACTTT
d_gene: -; v_gene: TRBV9; j_gene: TRBJ2-5; abundance: -; CDR3aa: CASSVDGTTEETQYF; CDR3nt: TGTGCCAGCAGCGTAGATGGGACAACGGAAGAGACCCAGTACTTC
d_gene: -; v_gene: TRBV7-9; j_gene: TRBJ2-7; abundance: -; CDR3aa: CASSSNLEQYF; CDR3nt: TGTGCCAGCAGCTCAAACCTCGAGCAGTACTTC
d_gene: -; v_gene: TRBV5-1; j_gene: TRBJ2-1; abundance: few; CDR3aa: CASSLSDYNEQFF; CDR3nt: TGCGCCAGCAGCTTGTCAGATTACAATGAGCAGTTCTTC
d_gene: TRBD2; v_gene: TRBV4-2; j_gene: TRBJ2-3; abundance: -; CDR3aa: CASSSGLAGGADTQYF; CDR3nt: TGTGCCAGCAGCTCGGGACTAGCGGGGGGCGCAGATACGCAGTATTTT
d_gene: TRBD1; v_gene: TRBV14; j_gene: TRBJ2-3; abundance: -; CDR3aa: CASGTGSDTQYF; CDR3nt: TGTGCCAGCGGGACAGGGTCAGATACGCAGTATTTT
d_gene: -; v_gene: TRBV12-5; j_gene: TRBJ1-1; abundance: -; CDR3aa: CASGLDLDTEAFF; CDR3nt: TGTGCTAGTGGTTTGGATCTGGACACTGAAGCTTTCTTT
d_gene: -; v_gene: TRBV18; j_gene: TRBJ1-2; abundance: -; CDR3aa: CASSPDRAYGYTF; CDR3nt: TGTGCCAGCTCACCAGACAGAGCCTATGGCTACACCTTC
d_gene: TRBD1; v_gene: TRBV14; j_gene: TRBJ1-2; abundance: -; CDR3aa: CASSQRGQGHYGYTF; CDR3nt: TGTGCCAGCAGCCAGAGAGGACAGGGTCACTATGGCTACACCTTC
d_gene: -; v_gene: TRBV6-2/TRBV6-3; j_gene: TRBJ2-1; abundance: -; CDR3aa: CASSPYNEQFF; CDR3nt: TGTGCCAGCAGTCCCTACAATGAGCAGTTCTTC
d_gene: -; v_gene: TRBV4-1; j_gene: TRBJ1-4; abundance: -; CDR3aa: CASSQVGGARSEKLFF; CDR3nt: TGCGCCAGCAGCCAAGTGGGAGGGGCTCGGAGTGAAAAACTGTTTTTT
d_gene: -; v_gene: TRBV5-1; j_gene: TRBJ2-7; abundance: once; CDR3aa: CASSPTGRDSPLGQYF; CDR3nt: TGCGCCAGCAGCCCGACGGGAAGGGACTCACCTCTCGGTCAGTACTTC
d_gene: TRBD1; v_gene: TRBV19; j_gene: TRBJ1-1; abundance: -; CDR3aa: CATRQDRGLLDTEAFF; CDR3nt: TGTGCCACGCGGCAGGACAGGGGGCTTCTGGACACTGAAGCTTTCTTT
d_gene: -; v_gene: TRBV4-3; j_gene: TRBJ1-4; abundance: -; CDR3aa: CASSLTTSTNEKLFF; CDR3nt: TGCGCCAGCAGCCTCACCACCTCAACTAATGAAAAACTGTTTTTT
d_gene: -; v_gene: TRBV25-1; j_gene: TRBJ1-1; abundance: -; CDR3aa: CASRAGRIRGTEAFF; CDR3nt: TGTGCCAGCAGAGCCGGCCGCATCCGGGGCACTGAAGCTTTCTTT
d_gene: -; v_gene: TRBV2; j_gene: TRBJ1-1; abundance: -; CDR3aa: CASSANGQVRTEAFF; CDR3nt: TGTGCCAGCAGTGCAAACGGGCAGGTGAGGACTGAAGCTTTCTTT
d_gene: -; v_gene: TRBV18; j_gene: TRBJ1-4; abundance: -; CDR3aa: CASSPARDMVEKLFF; CDR3nt: TGTGCCAGCTCACCAGCCCGGGACATGGTAGAAAAACTGTTTTTT
d_gene: TRBD2; v_gene: TRBV19; j_gene: TRBJ2-7; abundance: -; CDR3aa: CASSIDVTAGEQYF; CDR3nt: TGTGCCAGTAGTATAGATGTGACAGCGGGGGAGCAGTACTTC
d_gene: TRBD1; v_gene: TRBV27; j_gene: TRBJ2-1; abundance: -; CDR3aa: CASSYPGQGYNEQFF; CDR3nt: TGTGCCAGCAGTTACCCGGGACAGGGCTACAATGAGCAGTTCTTC
d_gene: TRBD1; v_gene: TRBV7-9; j_gene: TRBJ1-2; abundance: -; CDR3aa: CASRPGTGVGYTF; CDR3nt: TGTGCCAGCAGGCCCGGGACAGGGGTTGGCTACACCTTC
d_gene: -; v_gene: TRBV2; j_gene: TRBJ1-5; abundance: -; CDR3aa: CASSGVCHF; CDR3nt: TGTGCCAGCAGCGGGGTATGCCATTTT
d_gene: -; v_gene: TRBV2; j_gene: TRBJ1-1; abundance: -; CDR3aa: CASNFKVNTEAFF; CDR3nt: TGTGCCAGCAATTTTAAGGTGAACACTGAAGCTTTCTTT
d_gene: -; v_gene: TRBV18; j_gene: TRBJ1-1; abundance: -; CDR3aa: CASSPPGSRGAEAFF; CDR3nt: TGTGCCAGCTCACCCCCGGGTTCCCGGGGAGCTGAAGCTTTCTTT
d_gene: -; v_gene: TRBV18; j_gene: TRBJ2-7; abundance: -; CDR3aa: CASSPGQATYEQYF; CDR3nt: TGTGCCAGCTCACCAGGTCAGGCCACCTACGAGCAGTACTTC
d_gene: TRBD2; v_gene: TRBV7-2; j_gene: TRBJ2-1; abundance: -; CDR3aa: CASSTDWRGNNEQFF; CDR3nt: TGTGCCAGCAGCACCGACTGGCGGGGGAACAATGAGCAGTTCTTC
d_gene: -; v_gene: TRBV11-2; j_gene: TRBJ1-3; abundance: -; CDR3aa: CASSLAGQGPGSGNTIYF; CDR3nt: TGTGCCAGCAGCTTAGCCGGCCAGGGGCCCGGCTCTGGAAACACCATATATTTT
d_gene: -; v_gene: TRBV4-2; j_gene: TRBJ2-1; abundance: -; CDR3aa: CASSPRQTYPDNEQFF; CDR3nt: TGTGCCAGCAGCCCCCGACAGACCTATCCGGACAATGAGCAGTTCTTC
d_gene: -; v_gene: TRBV28; j_gene: TRBJ1-4; abundance: -; CDR3aa: CASSFRQITNEKLFF; CDR3nt: TGTGCCAGCAGTTTCCGACAGATAACTAATGAAAAACTGTTTTTT
d_gene: TRBD1; v_gene: TRBV7-2; j_gene: TRBJ1-2; abundance: -; CDR3aa: CASSFGGGAYGYTF; CDR3nt: TGTGCCAGCAGCTTTGGAGGGGGCGCCTATGGCTACACCTTC
d_gene: -; v_gene: TRBV7-4; j_gene: TRBJ2-7; abundance: -; CDR3aa: CASSLWDFQGF; CDR3nt: TGTGCCAGCAGCCTATGGGACTTCCAGGGCTTC
d_gene: TRBD2; v_gene: TRBV6-1; j_gene: TRBJ2-7; abundance: once; CDR3aa: CASSVGLAGYLYEQYF; CDR3nt: TGTGCCAGCAGTGTGGGTCTAGCGGGGTACCTCTACGAGCAGTACTTC
d_gene: TRBD1; v_gene: TRBV19; j_gene: TRBJ1-2; abundance: -; CDR3aa: CASSMAGTGDYGYTF; CDR3nt: TGTGCCAGTAGTATGGCCGGGACAGGGGACTATGGCTACACCTTC
d_gene: -; v_gene: TRBV7-3; j_gene: TRBJ1-1; abundance: -; CDR3aa: CASSFSTGTEAFF; CDR3nt: TGTGCCAGCAGCTTCTCGACTGGCACTGAAGCTTTCTTT
d_gene: -; v_gene: TRBV5-3; j_gene: TRBJ2-2; abundance: -; CDR3aa: CARSFSGYRDGLFPGELFF; CDR3nt: TGTGCCAGAAGCTTCTCGGGGTACAGGGATGGACTTTTCCCCGGGGAGCTGTTTTTT
d_gene: -; v_gene: TRBV6-1; j_gene: TRBJ1-6; abundance: -; CDR3aa: CASSEAFRNSPLHF; CDR3nt: TGTGCCAGCAGTGAAGCTTTCCGAAATTCACCCCTCCACTTT
d_gene: -; v_gene: TRBV5-6; j_gene: TRBJ1-4; abundance: -; CDR3aa: CASSPGMGYEKLFF; CDR3nt: TGTGCCAGCAGCCCAGGGATGGGGTATGAAAAACTGTTTTTT
d_gene: TRBD1; v_gene: TRBV6-4; j_gene: TRBJ1-1; abundance: -; CDR3aa: CASSPGGGFTEAFF; CDR3nt: TGTGCCAGCAGTCCAGGGGGCGGTTTCACTGAAGCTTTCTTT